A selection of T cell receptor beta chains follows, all from one sample in a study of human T cells and chemical hapten exposure. Via MiXCR, TCRdb re-called the RACE reads, giving one row per CDR3 protein. The sample includes a few hundred thousand distinct CDR3 sequences, roughly 6% seen only once; the top ten take roughly 5.4%. The starting material was whole blood, obtained in connection with sensitization to the hapten diphenylcyclopropenone (DPC). These receptors originate from a woman aged 18-29 years with alopecia areata. Some clones in this sample may be carry-over from other donors' samples. Each CDR3 is given with its conserved first and last residue. The order of the fields is V gene, clone size, J gene, D gene, CDR3 DNA, CDR3 protein. A D gene is named only where the DNA matches it firmly. Expanded clones get a size class; other rows say once, few or many, or leave the size out.

>TRBV6-2/TRBV6-3|few|TRBJ2-5|NA
TGTGCCAGCAGTTACTCCGCCCTTGGGGCCCAGTACTTC
CASSYSALGAQYF
>TRBV7-9|NA|TRBJ1-3|NA
TGTGCCAGCAGCTTAGCGCCCGGAAACACCATATATTTT
CASSLAPGNTIYF
>TRBV6-1|many|TRBJ1-5|NA
TGTGCCAGCAGTGAAGCCAAATACAAAAATAGCAATCAGCCCCAGCATTTT
CASSEAKYKNSNQPQHF
>TRBV6-2/TRBV6-3|many|TRBJ2-7|TRBD1
TGTGCCAGCAGTCCGAGACTCACAACCGGGACAGCATCCTACGAGCAGTACTTC
CASSPRLTTGTASYEQYF
>TRBV10-3|NA|TRBJ2-1|NA
TGTGCCATCAGTGGGGGGGAGAACAATGAGCAGTTCTTC
CAISGGENNEQFF
>TRBV7-9|few|TRBJ1-1|NA
TGTGCCAGCAGCCGTCACGGTTCCAACACTGAAGCTTTCTTT
CASSRHGSNTEAFF
>TRBV12-3/TRBV12-4|NA|TRBJ2-5|NA
TGTGCCAGCAGACGGGACCAAGAGACCCAGTACTTC
CASRRDQETQYF
>TRBV27|few|TRBJ1-1|NA
TGTGCCAGCAGTTCTAACAGGGCTTCCGGGTACACTGAAGCTTTCTTT
CASSSNRASGYTEAFF
>TRBV7-2|NA|TRBJ2-7|TRBD2
TGTGCCAGCAGCTCTCCTAGCGGGGGGGCCTACGAGCAGTACTTC
CASSSPSGGAYEQYF
>TRBV27|NA|TRBJ2-3|NA
TGTGCCAGCAGTCAGGACAGACTCAGTGGAGATACGCAGTATTTT
CASSQDRLSGDTQYF
>TRBV7-2|few|TRBJ1-2|NA
TGTGCCAGCAGCGCCAATGGCTACACCTTC
CASSANGYTF
>TRBV6-5|few|TRBJ2-2|TRBD1
TGTGCCAGCACGACAGGGAGCACCGGGGAGCTGTTTTTT
CASTTGSTGELFF
>TRBV12-3/TRBV12-4|few|TRBJ1-5|NA
TGTGCCAGCAGTGACCGGGACGGTGGTCAGCCCCAGCATTTT
CASSDRDGGQPQHF
>TRBV6-6|many|TRBJ2-3|NA
TGTGCCAGCAGGAGAGGGGATACGCAGTATTTT
CASRRGDTQYF
>TRBV7-9|NA|TRBJ2-7|NA
TGTGCCAGCAGCTCCTCGACAGAACAGCGTGGGCGGGATGCTAAGTACTTC
CASSSSTEQRGRDAKYF
>TRBV6-2/TRBV6-3|many|TRBJ1-5|TRBD1
TGTGCCAGCAGTTACTCGCCCTTCTTGACAGGGATCAATCAGCCCCAGCATTTT
CASSYSPFLTGINQPQHF
>TRBV20-1|NA|TRBJ1-2|NA
TGCAGTGCTAGGTCTTCGGGCCCAGGATCCTATGGCTACACCTTC
CSARSSGPGSYGYTF
>TRBV7-3|NA|TRBJ2-5|TRBD2
TGTGCCAGCAGCCCCCTGGGACTAGGAATGGAGGGGACCCAGTACTTC
CASSPLGLGMEGTQYF
>TRBV5-1|few|TRBJ2-2|NA
TGCGCCAGCAGCTCCCGATTGGAAGCCGGGGAGCTGTTTTTT
CASSSRLEAGELFF
>TRBV9|NA|TRBJ2-3|NA
TGTGCCAGCAGCCCTTCGCCGGATACGCAGTATTTT
CASSPSPDTQYF
>TRBV6-1|few|TRBJ2-3|NA
TGTGCCAGCACTTACCATGAATTGGATACGCAGTATTTT
CASTYHELDTQYF
>TRBV3-1|NA|TRBJ2-7|NA
TGTGCCAGCAGCACCCCCCTTGGGACCGCCTACCACTTC
CASSTPLGTAYHF
>TRBV2|NA|TRBJ2-1|NA
TGTGCCAGCACCAGCGGTCCCTACAATGAGCAGTTCTTC
CASTSGPYNEQFF
>TRBV6-5|many|TRBJ1-4|NA
TGTGCCAGCAGGCCAGCCGACGGGAGGGGCGAAAAACTGTTTTTT
CASRPADGRGEKLFF
>TRBV11-2|NA|TRBJ1-1|NA
TGTGCCAGCAGCCCACACCGGACAGTCCGAATGAACACTGAAGCTTTCTTT
CASSPHRTVRMNTEAFF
>TRBV7-2|many|TRBJ1-5|TRBD1
TGTGCCAGCAGCCCGGACAGGGCAAATCAGCCCCAGCATTTT
CASSPDRANQPQHF
>TRBV28|few|TRBJ1-5|TRBD1
TGTGCCAGCAGTGATGGACAGGACGATCAGCCCCAGCATTTT
CASSDGQDDQPQHF
>TRBV12-3/TRBV12-4|many|TRBJ1-2|TRBD1
TGTGCCAGCAGCCGCCTCACAGGGGCTGGTGGCTACACCTTC
CASSRLTGAGGYTF
>TRBV9|few|TRBJ1-2|NA
TGTGCCAGCAGCCCCGTGGGCTATGGCTACACCTTC
CASSPVGYGYTF
>TRBV7-2|few|TRBJ2-1|NA
TGTGCCAGCAGCTTAGAACCGAGACATGAGCAGTTCTTC
CASSLEPRHEQFF
>TRBV29-1|NA|TRBJ1-6|NA
TGCAGCGTTGGGGACGCCTCTAATTCACCCCTCCACTTT
CSVGDASNSPLHF
>TRBV6-6|NA|TRBJ2-7|NA
TGTGCCAGCAGCCCACCCGGCCCAATCTACGAGCAGTACTTC
CASSPPGPIYEQYF
>TRBV4-2|NA|TRBJ1-2|TRBD1
TGTGCCAGCAGCCAACAGGGGGCGCTTGGCTACACCTTC
CASSQQGALGYTF
>TRBV20-1|NA|TRBJ2-3|NA
TGCAGTGCTAGAGATCCGTGGGGGGGCGGTTCAGATACGCAGTATTTT
CSARDPWGGGSDTQYF
>TRBV6-6|many|TRBJ1-5|NA
TGTGCCAGCAGTTACTCAGAGGGTCAGCCCCAGCATTTT
CASSYSEGQPQHF
>TRBV6-5|NA|TRBJ2-3|TRBD1
TGTGCCAGCAGTTTAGACAGGGGGCATCTGACAGATACGCAGTATTTT
CASSLDRGHLTDTQYF
>TRBV12-3/TRBV12-4|NA|TRBJ2-1|NA
TGTGCCAGCAGTCGATCCACAGAGAGGGAGCAGTTCTTC
CASSRSTEREQFF
>TRBV6-4|NA|TRBJ2-3|NA
TGTGCCAGCAGTGCTGGGGTGGAACCAGATACGCAGTATTTT
CASSAGVEPDTQYF
>TRBV11-2|few|TRBJ1-5|TRBD1
TGTGCCAGCAGCTTTTCCGGGACAGATGTTCAGCCCCAGCATTTT
CASSFSGTDVQPQHF
>TRBV7-2|many|TRBJ1-2|TRBD1
TGTGCCAGCAGCTTAGAGGCCAGGGGGAACTATGGCTACACCTTC
CASSLEARGNYGYTF
>TRBV12-3/TRBV12-4|many|TRBJ1-5|NA
TGTGCCAGCAGTTTATTAGGTCAGCCCCAGCATTTT
CASSLLGQPQHF
>TRBV4-1|many|TRBJ2-1|NA
TGCGCCAGCAGCCAAACTAGGGGGAACAATGAGCAGTTCTTC
CASSQTRGNNEQFF
>TRBV6-6|few|TRBJ2-3|NA
TGTGCCAGCAGTTACTCTGAAGGGGGGGCCAAAGATACGCAGTATTTT
CASSYSEGGAKDTQYF
>TRBV4-3|many|TRBJ1-1|NA
TGCGCCAGCAGCCAGAAGACGGTGAACACTGAAGCTTTCTTT
CASSQKTVNTEAFF
>TRBV5-1|NA|TRBJ1-2|NA
TGCGCCAGCAGCTTTAACCAGGGCACCTATGGCTACACCTTC
CASSFNQGTYGYTF
>TRBV7-3|few|TRBJ2-6|NA
TGTGCCAGCAGATTTACTGGGGCCAACGTCCTGACTTTC
CASRFTGANVLTF
>TRBV6-2/TRBV6-3|NA|TRBJ2-1|TRBD2
TGTGCCAGCAGTTCTAGCGGGGGGGTCTCGCAGTTCTTC
CASSSSGGVSQFF
>TRBV5-1|NA|TRBJ2-3|NA
TGCGCCAGCAGCTCCCGAGTATGGGGAAGAGATACGCAGTATTTT
CASSSRVWGRDTQYF
>TRBV6-6|many|TRBJ2-7|TRBD1
TGTGCCAGCAGTTCCGGGACAGGGAACGAGCAGTACTTC
CASSSGTGNEQYF